These 28 T cell receptor beta chains were sequenced from one sample in a study of T cell repertoires in cytomegalovirus infection (dated by TCRdb to 2018 to 2020). TCRdb names Illumina HiSeq 1500 as the instrument used. TCRdb cleaned the public reads at Q25 with fastp, built clones with MiXCR and kept in-frame beta chains. Merged by CDR3 protein, the rows form single entries marked with the most common genes and DNA. The sample data list hundreds of thousands of distinct CDR3 sequences, and about a sixth of these were observed just once. The ten largest clones capture about 12% of the sample. Sequenced material: PBMCs. The receptors shown here come from a human donor in good health (CMV status not recorded). Some clones in this sample may be carry-over from other donors' samples.

The chain links TRBV7-2 to TRBJ2-7; D perhaps matches TRBD2 (5 bases). Germline-derived CDR1 and CDR2 are SGHTA and FQGNSA. V shed 5 bases and J shed 1 base, with 12 bases lying between them. The CDR3 covers 14 residues. The CDR3 bases are TGTGCCAGCAGCGACTCCGGGGATTCCTACGAGCAGTACTTC. This translates into CASSDSGDSYEQYF.

A few counts support this clonotype. The rearrangement joins TRBV6-1 to TRBJ1-5, with 8 nucleotides matching TRBD1. CDR1 and CDR2 from the germline V gene are MNHNS and SASEGT. This CDR3 has 13 amino acids. V lost 8 bases to trimming and J lost 2 bases; unmatched junction nucleotides: 2. For the CDR3, the DNA is TGTGCCAGCGAGGACAGGGGCAATCAGCCCCAGCATTTT. Residues: CASEDRGNQPQHF.

This clonotype was counted a few times. The chain joins TRBV6-2 or TRBV6-3 to TRBJ2-3, with 7 bases fitting TRBD1. There are 15 residues in the CDR3. V was clipped by 2 bases and J by 2 bases; unmatched bases: 4. Germline CDR1 is MNHEY and CDR2 is SVGEGT. This chain's CDR3 is CASSYTDRPTDTQYF. The DNA for the CDR3 is TGTGCCAGCAGTTACACGGACAGGCCCACAGATACGCAGTATTTT.

The chain employs TRBV10-3 and TRBJ2-3; maybe TRBD1 (6 bases). Germline CDR1 and CDR2: ENHRY and SYGVKD. This CDR3 has 14 amino acids. The ends were cut back, 5 bases at V and 3 bases at J, with 12 bases in the middle. The CDR3 sequence is CAISQGRGTDTQYF. Written as DNA, the CDR3 is TGTGCCATCAGTCAGGGGAGAGGAACAGATACGCAGTATTTT.

This clonotype has a count of ten or more. At one end, the junction sequence differs from germline, possibly due to a read error. This chain joins TRBV12-3 or TRBV12-4 and TRBJ2-5; 10 bases are a match to TRBD1. This CDR3 comprises 17 residues. CDR3 sequence reads: CASRLGLTGGARETQYF. The CDR3 coding sequence is TGTGCCAGCAGATTAGGTCTGACAGGGGGCGCGAGGGAGACCCAGTACTTC.

The chain links TRBV7-9 to TRBJ1-6; D uncertain. This CDR3 contains 12 residues. V was pared by 3 bases and J by 13 bases, with 10 bases between. Germline V CDR1 and CDR2: SEHNR, FQNEAQ (reference sequence). The CDR3 region has the DNA TGTGCCAGCAGCTTTGACCTAGTGCCCCTCCACTTT. Its protein is CASSFDLVPLHF.

This clonotype was seen a few times. This chain joins TRBV18 and TRBJ1-6, with 9 bases that match TRBD1. CDR1 and CDR2 (germline): KGHSH, LQKENI. This CDR3 region has 15 residues. V shed 5 bases, J shed 8 bases, and the junction held 7 bases outside the gene matches. CDR3 region: CASSTTGQGDSPLHF. The CDR3 DNA reads TGTGCCAGCTCAACGACGGGACAGGGTGATTCACCCCTCCACTTT.

This clonotype was found many times. The chain recombines TRBV7-2 with TRBJ1-1, with 7 bases identical to TRBD1. Losses at the gene ends were 5 bases for V and 4 bases for J; bases not matched to a gene: 7. CDR3 length: 14 amino acids. Germline V gene lookup returns CDR1 SGHTA and CDR2 FQGNSA. The CDR3 loop is CASSTPTGSTEAFF. CDR3 nucleotides: TGTGCCAGCAGCACCCCGACAGGGAGCACTGAAGCTTTCTTT.

This chain joins TRBV11-2 and TRBJ2-7; D not resolved. Deletions cut 3 bases from V and 6 bases from J, with 12 bases between. Germline loops: CDR1 SGHAT, CDR2 FQNNGV. The CDR3 consists of 13 residues. The CDR3, as DNA: TGTGCCAGCAGCTTGGAGTCCCGGACCGAGCAGTACTTC. Translation: CASSLESRTEQYF.

This clonotype was detected ten times or more. The genes are TRBV20-1 and TRBJ1-4, with 7 bases that match TRBD1. The CDR3 is 14 residues long. With V trimmed by 5 bases and J by 6 bases, 9 bases remained unmatched. Germline V gene data show CDR1 as DFQATT and CDR2 as SNEGSKA (reference sequence). Written as DNA, the CDR3 is TGCAGTGCTTCGCATCGGCAGGGGGATGAAAAACTGTTTTTT. Its protein is CSASHRQGDEKLFF.

The chain employs TRBV6-5 and TRBJ2-7; a possible D gene is TRBD2 (6 bases). This CDR3 contains 13 residues. Trimming removed 6 bases from V and 2 bases from J, with 11 bases in between. Germline CDR1 MNHEY, CDR2 SVGAGI. CDR3 amino acids: CASSPGVPYEQYF. The CDR3 DNA follows: TGTGCCAGCAGCCCGGGGGTTCCCTACGAGCAGTACTTC.

Here the CDR3 DNA reads TGTGCCACCAGTACTAGCGGGGGCCCTTATGAGCAGTTCTTC. Translation: CATSTSGGPYEQFF. The J gene is TRBJ2-1, the V gene TRBV24-1; the match to TRBD2 covers 11 bases. Germline CDR1 and CDR2: KGHDR and SFDVKD. Germline trimming cut 6 bases from V and 8 bases from J; bases unmatched to any gene: 5. There are 14 residues in the CDR3.

In this sample, this clonotype turned up many times. The V and J genes are TRBV4-3 and TRBJ2-6; D is uncertain. Trimming cost V 4 bases and J 2 bases, with 3 bases left between them. The CDR3 runs 13 residues. CDR1 is LGHNA, CDR2 YSLEER, per germline. The CDR3 is CASSLTGANVLTF. For the CDR3, the DNA is TGCGCCAGCAGCCTTACTGGGGCCAACGTCCTGACTTTC.

This clonotype turned up a few times. This sequence joins TRBV11-1 and TRBJ2-7, with 9 positions matching TRBD1. The ends lost 6 bases at V and 3 bases at J; junction bases unmatched: 6. The germline CDR1 and CDR2 sequences are SGHAT and FQDESV (reference sequence). The CDR3 is 14 residues long. The CDR3 DNA reads as TGTGCCAGCAGGGGACAGGGACAATACTACGAGCAGTACTTC. Protein: CASRGQGQYYEQYF.

The rearrangement links TRBV3-1 to TRBJ1-1; D not resolved. Germline V gene sequence: CDR1 LGHDT, CDR2 YNNKEL (reference sequence). The CDR3 is made up of 16 amino acids. Trimming removed 0 bases from V and 4 bases from J, with 15 bases in between. This CDR3 is CASSQDRAPVSTEAFF. The CDR3 bases are TGTGCCAGCAGCCAAGATCGGGCCCCGGTGAGCACTGAAGCTTTCTTT. Variable domain in full (rest from reference TRBV3-1 and TRBJ1-1): DTAVSQTPKYLVTQMGNDKSIKCEQNLGHDTMYWYKQDSKKFLKIMFSYNNKELIINETVPNRFSPKSPDKAHLNLHINSLELGDSAVYFCASSQDRAPVSTEAFFGQGTRLTVV.

In its sample, this clonotype was seen many times. The chain has TRBV20-1 and TRBJ2-7; D ambiguous. Germline-derived CDR1 and CDR2 are DFQATT and SNEGSKA (reference sequence). The CDR3 spans 13 residues. With 2 bases removed from V and 0 bases from J, the gap between germline ends came to 8 bases. The CDR3 loop is CSARWRSSYEQYF. CDR3 nucleotide sequence: TGCAGTGCTAGATGGCGGAGCTCCTACGAGCAGTACTTC.

The sample holds many counts of this clonotype. V and J are TRBV7-2 and TRBJ1-2; a weak D match, TRBD1 (6 bases). The V gene lost 3 bases and the J gene lost 8 bases, with 19 bases spanning the gap. Germline CDR1 and CDR2: SGHTA and FQGNSA. The CDR3 has 15 residues. The CDR3 DNA sequence: TGTGCCAGCAGCTTGGGGGAGGTGACAGGCCGAGGCTACACCTTC. Translating gives CASSLGEVTGRGYTF.

In its sample, this clonotype was seen many times. The chain recombines TRBV7-9 with TRBJ2-7; 8 bases map to TRBD1. V lost 5 bases to trimming and J lost 11 bases; unmatched junction nucleotides: 5. CDR3 size: 11 residues. Germline-derived CDR1 and CDR2 are SEHNR and FQNEAQ (reference sequence). CDR3 region: CASSQSDREYF. CDR3 nucleotide sequence: TGTGCCAGCAGCCAATCGGACAGGGAGTACTTC.

This clonotype has a count of ten or more. The chain joins TRBV7-2 to TRBJ2-5; unclear D gene. CDR1 is SGHTA and CDR2 is FQGNSA in the germline V gene. Trimming left V 5 bases short and J 2 bases short, with 6 bases between. CDR3 length: 12 amino acids. In nucleotides, the CDR3 is TGTGCCAGCAGCGCATTTCAAGAGACCCAGTACTTC. It is translated as CASSAFQETQYF.

This clonotype has more than one count but fewer than ten. The rearrangement joins TRBV19 to TRBJ2-7, with D possibly called TRBD1 or TRBD2 (5 bases each). V lost 4 bases and J 5 bases, leaving 12 bases between the germline ends. CDR3 length: 13 residues. In germline, CDR1 is LNHDA, CDR2 SQIVND (reference sequence). The CDR3 DNA reads as TGTGCCAGTAGTAATGAGGGGTGGAACGAGCAGTACTTC. This translates into CASSNEGWNEQYF.

This clonotype has more than one count but fewer than ten. The V and J genes are TRBV7-9 and TRBJ1-2, with 7 positions matching TRBD1. Germline values: CDR1 SEHNR, CDR2 FQNEAQ (reference sequence). V trimming: 2 bases; J trimming: 8 bases; junction bases outside the gene matches: 8. The CDR3 loop spans 14 amino acids. The DNA for the CDR3 is TGTGCCAGCAGCTTACAAGCAGGGGGTTGGGGCTACACCTTC. It encodes CASSLQAGGWGYTF.

This chain links TRBV12-3 or TRBV12-4 with TRBJ1-3; 9 nucleotides agree with TRBD1. This CDR3 contains 16 residues. Trimming cost V 5 bases and J 0 bases; bases outside gene matches: 5. The CDR3 here is CASSRTGATSGNTIYF. CDR3 nucleotide sequence: TGTGCCAGCAGTAGGACAGGGGCGACCTCTGGAAACACCATATATTTT.

This clonotype was detected many times. V and J are TRBV7-6 and TRBJ2-3, with D unclear. This CDR3 spans 13 amino acids. V dropped 1 base and J dropped 1 base, with 3 bases sitting between them. Looked up from germline, CDR1 is SGHVS and CDR2 is FNYEAQ. The CDR3 DNA follows: TGTGCCAGCAGCTTAGGCCGCACAGATACGCAGTATTTT. It yields the protein CASSLGRTDTQYF.

This clonotype was recorded a few times. The V gene is TRBV12-3 or TRBV12-4, the J gene TRBJ1-2, with a weak D call TRBD1 (5 bases). The CDR3 length is 12 residues. The V end was cut by 1 base, the J end by 6 bases, with 6 bases between. In nucleotides, the CDR3 is TGTGCCAGCAGTTTAGAGGGGCATGGCTACACCTTC. It translates to CASSLEGHGYTF.

V is TRBV3-1 and J is TRBJ1-6, with 7 bases aligning to TRBD1. Germline CDR1 LGHDT, CDR2 YNNKEL (reference sequence). This CDR3 has 15 residues. V shed 0 bases, J shed 8 bases, and the junction held 4 bases outside the gene matches. This CDR3 is CASSQEGGQHSPLHF. CDR3 in DNA: TGTGCCAGCAGCCAAGAAGGGGGACAGCATTCACCCCTCCACTTT.

V usage is TRBV19 and J usage is TRBJ2-2; TRBD2 matches 7 bases. V shed 7 bases and J 5 bases; nucleotides not matched to a gene: 4. The germline CDR1 and CDR2 sequences are LNHDA and SQIVND (reference sequence). The CDR3 loop spans 13 amino acids. CDR3 sequence reads: CASNGGFTGELFF. The CDR3 coding sequence is TGTGCCAGTAACGGGGGGTTTACCGGGGAGCTGTTTTTT.

In the case of this clonotype: This likely comes from a read error, as the CDR3 has no conserved phenylalanine or tryptophan at its end. The chain couples TRBV7-7 to TRBJ2-1, with D maybe TRBD2 (7 bases). The CDR3 sequence is 15 residues long. CDR1 and CDR2 (germline): SSHAT, FNYEAQ (reference sequence). The DNA for the CDR3 is TGTGCTAGCAGCTTAGGCGGGGGCGTCTACAATGAGCAGTTCCTC. It encodes CASSLGGGVYNEQFL.

This clonotype was observed at least ten times. The genes are TRBV7-2 and TRBJ1-6; no firm D call. Germline V gives CDR1 SGHTA, CDR2 FQGNSA. This CDR3 is built from 14 residues. V was trimmed by 0 bases and J by 10 bases, leaving 10 bases between them. Here the CDR3 reads CASSLALWSSPLHF. DNA for the CDR3: TGTGCCAGCAGCTTAGCGCTTTGGAGCTCACCCCTCCACTTT.